The 27 T cell receptor beta chains listed next were all sequenced from one sample in a study of blood T cell repertoires in COVID-19. Using immunoSEQ multiplex PCR, the repertoire was profiled, and TCRdb retains in-frame clones only, with some absent. The table records 200,000 to 300,000 clones, about 91% of them present only once. The sample was peripheral blood. The receptor source for this set is a person aged 18 to 30 with COVID-19, enrolled during active disease.

As regards this clone: Other DNA sequences in this sample translate to the same CDR3. The chain uses TRBV6-1 and TRBJ2-7, with TRBD2 matching 7 bases. The length of the CDR3 is 15 residues. After removal of 1 base from V and 0 bases from J, the junction contained 3 bases not matched to a gene. Germline V lookup: CDR1 MNHNS, CDR2 SASEGT. The CDR3: CASSEGLAGSYEQYF. The CDR3 coding sequence is TGTGCCAGCAGTGAAGGGTTAGCGGGCTCCTACGAGCAGTACTTC.

The chain has TRBV10-3 and TRBJ2-2; D possibly corresponds to TRBD1 (6 bases). Germline V gene lookup returns CDR1 ENHRY and CDR2 SYGVKD. The CDR3 has 15 amino acids. The V and J ends lost 4 bases and 5 bases respectively, with 14 bases between them. In DNA form, the CDR3 reads TGTGCCATCAGTGGGGGGCAGCAGGGAACCGGGGAGCTGTTTTTT. Translated: CAISGGQQGTGELFF.

This chain links TRBV4-3 with TRBJ1-4; 7 bases line up with TRBD1. V lost 0 bases, J lost 8 bases, and 12 bases stayed unmatched. This CDR3 is built from 17 residues. The germline V gene encodes CDR1 LGHNA and CDR2 YSLEER. CDR3 sequence: CASSQDTRRGIGEKLFF. The CDR3 region has the DNA TGCGCCAGCAGCCAAGATACCCGCAGGGGGATAGGGGAAAAACTGTTTTTT.

This chain links TRBV4-2 with TRBJ1-4; a possible D gene is TRBD1 (5 bases). From germline, CDR1 is LGHNA and CDR2 YNFKEQ. There are 15 residues in the CDR3. V was clipped by 1 base and J by 0 bases, with 6 bases between them. This CDR3 reads CASSQAGSTNEKLFF. The CDR3 DNA reads TGTGCCAGCAGCCAAGCAGGGTCAACTAATGAAAAACTGTTTTTT.

This clone occurred once. The chain carries TRBV4-3 and TRBJ2-1, with D unclear. CDR1 is LGHNA and CDR2 is YSLEER in the germline V gene. CDR3 length equals 15 residues. The V end was cut by 0 bases, the J end by 6 bases, with 12 bases between. The CDR3 spells CASSQDRMGTNEQFF. The CDR3 bases are TGCGCCAGCAGCCAAGATAGGATGGGCACCAATGAGCAGTTCTTC.

The genes are TRBV14 and TRBJ2-3; a weak D match, TRBD1 (7 bases). The germline V and J ends were trimmed by 4 bases and 3 bases, with 14 bases remaining between them. Germline lookup yields CDR1 SGHDN and CDR2 FVKESK. This CDR3 is 15 amino acids long. In DNA, the CDR3 is TGTGCCAGCAGCCTACTCGCAGGGGGGACAGATACGCAGTATTTT. Translation: CASSLLAGGTDTQYF.

V usage is TRBV27 and J usage is TRBJ2-1, with TRBD2 matching 11 bases. The CDR3 loop spans 20 amino acids. J was trimmed by 2 bases and V by 0 bases; bases with no gene match: 12. Germline V CDR1 and CDR2: MNHEY, SMNVEV (reference sequence). The CDR3 DNA reads as TGTGCCAGCAGTTTATCTATACTAGCGGGAGCCCACCCTCCCTACAATGAGCAGTTCTTC. This codes for CASSLSILAGAHPPYNEQFF.

This rearrangement joins TRBV6-5 to TRBJ2-2, with 7 bases matching TRBD1. This CDR3 comprises 14 residues. Germline-derived CDR1 and CDR2 are MNHEY and SVGAGI. After removal of 8 bases from V and 4 bases from J, the junction contained 7 bases not matched to a gene. CDR3 region: CASLRTGGTGELFF. The DNA of the CDR3 is TGTGCCAGCCTCCGGACAGGCGGCACCGGGGAGCTGTTTTTT.

J is TRBJ1-1 and V is TRBV7-3; D is undetermined. Germline loops: CDR1 SGHTA, CDR2 FQGTGA. The CDR3 runs to 14 residues. V lost 2 bases and J 5 bases, leaving 12 bases between the germline ends. CDR3 sequence (DNA): TGTGCCAGCAGCTTAGGAGAGGGTGGTACTGAAGCTTTCTTT. Its protein is CASSLGEGGTEAFF.

The V and J genes are TRBV7-6 and TRBJ2-3; tentative D call: TRBD2 (7 bases). The germline V gene encodes CDR1 SGHVS and CDR2 FNYEAQ. V lost 5 bases to trimming and J lost 4 bases, with 19 bases between them. The CDR3 covers 16 residues. The CDR3, as DNA: TGTGCCAGCAGCCCGGGGGGCGGGAGTGGCGCAGATACGCAGTATTTT. Encoded protein: CASSPGGGSGADTQYF.

The J gene is TRBJ2-5, the V gene TRBV4-1; 14 bases fit TRBD2. In germline, CDR1 is MGHRA, CDR2 YSYEKL. V trimming: 0 bases; J trimming: 6 bases; junction bases outside the gene matches: 9. CDR3 length: 18 residues. CDR3 nucleotide sequence: TGCGCCAGCAGCCAAGATCTAGGGACTAGCGGGAGTACAAAGACCCAGTACTTC. The encoded protein is CASSQDLGTSGSTKTQYF.

The gene calls are TRBV7-2 and TRBJ1-2, with D maybe TRBD1 (5 bases). The germline V gene has CDR1 SGHTA and CDR2 FQGNSA. Trimming cost V 1 base and J 5 bases, with 11 bases left between them. This CDR3 has 14 amino acids. DNA of the CDR3: TGTGCCAGCAGCTTAGATGGGGCTGCTTATGGCTACACCTTC. Encoded protein: CASSLDGAAYGYTF. Based on the CDR3 plus reference TRBV7-2 and TRBJ1-2, the full variable domain is GAGVSQSPSNKVTEKGKDVELRCDPISGHTALYWYRQSLGQGLEFLIYFQGNSAPDKSGLPSDRFSAERTGGSVSTLTIQRTQQEDSAVYLCASSLDGAAYGYTFGSGTRLTVV.

The V and J genes are TRBV11-2 and TRBJ2-7, with D maybe TRBD2 (6 bases). Trimming removed 5 bases from V and 1 base from J, with 12 bases in between. The CDR3 extends over 14 amino acids. CDR1 and CDR2 from the germline V gene are SGHAT and FQNNGV. The CDR3 reads CASSPSGGSYEQYF. The CDR3 DNA sequence: TGTGCCAGCAGCCCCTCCGGGGGTTCCTACGAGCAGTACTTC.

V gene TRBV30 combines with J gene TRBJ2-1; no firm D call. With 2 bases removed from V and 10 bases from J, the gap between germline ends came to 9 bases. This CDR3 is built from 11 residues. Germline assignment: CDR1 GTSNPN and CDR2 SVGIG (reference sequence). The CDR3 DNA reads as TGTGCCTGGAGTTCTCCACAGGAGCAGTTCTTC. Protein product: CAWSSPQEQFF.

On this clone itself: Other DNA sequences within the sample encode an identical CDR3. DNA of the CDR3: TGTGCCAGTAGTATAAGTGGGAGCTCCTACAATGAGCAGTTCTTC. Protein sequence: CASSISGSSYNEQFF. This sequence joins TRBV19 and TRBJ2-1; maybe TRBD2 (5 bases). This CDR3 is built from 15 residues. V was trimmed by 2 bases and J by 0 bases, leaving 8 bases between them. CDR1 and CDR2 (germline): LNHDA, SQIVND (reference sequence).

This clone has only one observation. The chain has TRBV12-3 or TRBV12-4 and TRBJ1-1, with 7 bases fitting TRBD1. This CDR3 contains 13 residues. The ends lost 4 bases at V and 5 bases at J; junction bases unmatched: 4. The CDR3 is CASSSDRVTEAFF. The CDR3 bases are TGTGCCAGCAGTTCAGACAGGGTTACTGAAGCTTTCTTT.

This clone was detected only a few times. The chain has TRBV4-1 and TRBJ1-2; D call uncertain. Germline lookup yields CDR1 MGHRA and CDR2 YSYEKL. The CDR3 extends over 13 amino acids. Trimming took 3 bases from V and 7 from J, leaving 12 bases between them. The CDR3 loop reads CASSHTGGVGYTF. The CDR3 region has the DNA TGCGCCAGCAGCCACACTGGTGGAGTTGGCTACACCTTC.

The J gene is TRBJ2-1, the V gene TRBV3-1 (or the pseudogene TRBV3-2); 7 bases map to TRBD2. The trim removed 3 bases at V and 8 bases at J, leaving 4 bases unmatched. Germline CDR1 reads LGHDT; CDR2 reads YNNKEL (reference sequence). This CDR3 is 13 amino acids long. The CDR3 region is CASSQGRVDEQFF. CDR3 in DNA: TGTGCCAGCAGCCAGGGGAGGGTGGATGAGCAGTTCTTC.

The chain joins TRBV30 to TRBJ1-2; D not resolved. The germline V gene has CDR1 GTSNPN and CDR2 SVGIG (reference sequence). The CDR3 is 11 residues long. With 6 bases removed from V and 4 bases from J, the gap between germline ends came to 9 bases. The CDR3 sequence: CACSNTYGYTF. CDR3 nucleotide sequence: TGTGCCTGTTCGAACACCTATGGCTACACCTTC. The full variable domain, rest sourced from reference TRBV30 and TRBJ1-2, is SQTIHQWPATLVQPVGSPLSLECTVEGTSNPNLYWYRQAAGRGLQLLFYSVGIGQISSEVPQNLSASRPQDRQFILSSKKLLLSDSGFYLCACSNTYGYTFGSGTRLTVV.

The rearrangement uses TRBV11-2 and TRBJ2-5, with 7 bases aligning to TRBD1. V shed 4 bases and J 0 bases; nucleotides not matched to a gene: 8. The CDR3 consists of 16 residues. Germline CDR1 SGHAT, CDR2 FQNNGV. CDR3 coding DNA: TGTGCCAGCAGCTCGAGACAGGGTTGGTACCAAGAGACCCAGTACTTC. Translating it yields CASSSRQGWYQETQYF.

This clone was seen a single time. This sequence joins TRBV9 and TRBJ2-2; D is perhaps TRBD1 (7 bases). The CDR3 sequence is 16 residues long. CDR1 is SGDLS, CDR2 YYNGEE, per germline. Trimming pared 0 bases from V and 7 bases from J, leaving 16 bases between. The CDR3 spells CASSVAGGGPIGELFF. The CDR3 nucleotides read TGTGCCAGCAGCGTAGCAGGAGGGGGCCCGATCGGGGAGCTGTTTTTT. Using reference TRBV9 and TRBJ2-2 for the parts outside the CDR3, the full variable domain is DSGVTQTPKHLITATGQRVTLRCSPRSGDLSVYWYQQSLDQGLQFLIQYYNGEERAKGNILERFSAQQFPDLHSELNLSSLELGDSALYFCASSVAGGGPIGELFFGEGSRLTVL.

The chain links TRBV24-1 to TRBJ1-2; a possible D gene is TRBD1 (6 bases). This CDR3 has 17 amino acids. Trimming cost V 3 bases and J 3 bases, with 19 bases left between them. Looked up from germline, CDR1 is KGHDR and CDR2 is SFDVKD. The DNA of the CDR3 is TGTGCCACCAGTGATATGGGGCAGGGTAAGGGGGACTATGGCTACACCTTC. Encoded protein: CATSDMGQGKGDYGYTF.

The J gene is TRBJ2-4, the V gene TRBV28; a possible D gene is TRBD2 (6 bases). Trimming took 4 bases from V and 7 from J, leaving 14 bases between them. The CDR3 totals 14 residues. Germline V gene lookup returns CDR1 MDHEN and CDR2 SYDVKM. This chain's CDR3 is CASSSNGEVNIQYF. CDR3 in DNA: TGTGCCAGCAGTTCTAACGGGGAGGTGAACATTCAGTACTTC.

The rearrangement uses TRBV19 and TRBJ1-6; 8 nucleotides line up with TRBD1. V lost 4 bases, J lost 7 bases, and 18 bases stayed unmatched. Germline lookup yields CDR1 LNHDA and CDR2 SQIVND (reference sequence). This CDR3 region has 19 residues. CDR3 in DNA: TGTGCCAGTAGTACCCTATCCGGACGGAGACAGGGGATAAATTCACCCCTCCACTTT. This codes for CASSTLSGRRQGINSPLHF.

The chain carries TRBV4-1 and TRBJ2-7; weak D call: TRBD1 (6 bases). This CDR3 has 13 residues. Germline V gives CDR1 MGHRA, CDR2 YSYEKL. The ends were cut back, 1 base at V and 4 bases at J, with 8 bases in the middle. The CDR3 here is CASSQGGRYEQYF. CDR3 coding DNA: TGCGCCAGCAGCCAAGGGGGGCGGTACGAGCAGTACTTC.

This clone was seen only once. V gene TRBV7-3 combines with J gene TRBJ2-1; no clear D. The length of the CDR3 is 12 residues. Trimming removed 5 bases at V and 6 bases at J, with 8 bases between. Germline V gene lookup returns CDR1 SGHTA and CDR2 FQGTGA. The CDR3 nucleotides are TGTGCCAGCAGCCAACAGAGCAATGAGCAGTTCTTC. Residues: CASSQQSNEQFF.

This rearrangement joins TRBV27 to TRBJ2-5; 8 bases match TRBD2. Germline assignment: CDR1 MNHEY and CDR2 SMNVEV (reference sequence). This CDR3 contains 18 residues. The V and J ends lost 3 bases and 5 bases, in that order; junction bases with no gene match: 17. The CDR3 coding sequence is TGTGCCAGCAGTTTGGGGGGGTCGTGGCTAGCGGGCCTGGAGACCCAGTACTTC. Its translation is CASSLGGSWLAGLETQYF.